These 26 T cell receptor beta chains came from one sample sequenced in a study of tumor-infiltrating lymphocytes in localized non-small cell lung cancer. TCRdb keeps only in-frame clones here, not all; method: immunoSEQ multiplex PCR. The sample includes some 12,000 clones, about 79% seen only once; the top ten take around 4.3%. Material for sequencing was lung tumor tissue. Source of these receptors: a human donor with non-small cell lung cancer.

The rearrangement links TRBV29-1 to TRBJ1-3; TRBD1 might be the D (5 bases). This CDR3 is built from 16 residues. The V end was cut by 2 bases, the J end by 0 bases, with 14 bases between. Germline V gene data show CDR1 as SQVTM and CDR2 as ANQGSEA. The CDR3 region has the DNA TGCAGCGTTGAATTAGGGGTTCCGGGCTCTGGAAACACCATATATTTT. This gives the protein CSVELGVPGSGNTIYF. The complete variable domain, with remaining parts taken from reference TRBV29-1 and TRBJ1-3, reads SAVISQKPSRDICQRGTSLTIQCQVDSQVTMMFWYRQQPGQSLTLIATANQGSEATYESGFVIDKFPISRPNLTFSTLTVSNMSPEDSSIYLCSVELGVPGSGNTIYFGEGSWLTVV.

V is TRBV5-1 and J is TRBJ1-1; 10 bases are a match to TRBD1. The V gene end was trimmed by 7 bases and the J gene end by 4 bases; junction bases not matched to a gene: 13. CDR1 SGHRS and CDR2 YFSETQ come from the germline V gene. The CDR3 runs 16 residues. The CDR3: CASRVGQGEGGTEAFF. The CDR3 coding sequence is TGCGCCAGCCGGGTAGGACAGGGGGAAGGCGGCACTGAAGCTTTCTTT.

The chain joins TRBV2 to TRBJ1-4; 7 bases are a match to TRBD1. The CDR3 spans 14 residues. V shed 7 bases and J 4 bases; nucleotides not matched to a gene: 6. Germline V gene lookup returns CDR1 SNHLY and CDR2 FYNNEI. CDR3 sequence (DNA): TGTGCCAGCAAAGGACAGGCTTTTAATGAAAAACTGTTTTTT. It encodes CASKGQAFNEKLFF.

This clone showed up just once. J is TRBJ2-7 and V is TRBV6-6, with D maybe TRBD1 (5 bases). This CDR3 spans 16 amino acids. V lost 5 bases and J 0 bases, leaving 17 bases between the germline ends. Germline-derived CDR1 and CDR2 are MNHNY and SVGAGI (reference sequence). CDR3: CASSQNRQFSSYEQYV. The DNA of the CDR3 is TGTGCCAGCAGTCAGAACCGACAGTTCAGCTCCTACGAGCAGTACGTC.

Judged by abundance, this clone is medium-sized. V is TRBV29-1 and J is TRBJ2-3, with D tentatively TRBD2 (6 bases). Trimming shortened V by 2 bases and J by 6 bases, and 12 bases separated the two germline ends. The CDR3 covers 13 residues. Germline loops: CDR1 SQVTM, CDR2 ANQGSEA. CDR3 in amino acids: CSVETVAGDTQYF. The DNA of the CDR3 is TGCAGCGTTGAAACGGTTGCGGGGGATACGCAGTATTTT.

The CDR3 DNA sequence: TGTGCCAGCAGCTTGCATGTGACCGGGGAGCTGTTTTTT. Translating gives CASSLHVTGELFF. The chain links TRBV7-9 to TRBJ2-2; D call uncertain. Germline values: CDR1 SEHNR, CDR2 FQNEAQ (reference sequence). This CDR3 has 13 amino acids. The ends were cut back, 3 bases at V and 5 bases at J, with 7 bases in the middle.

The rearrangement joins TRBV11-1 to TRBJ1-1; D might be TRBD1 (5 bases). Germline V CDR1 and CDR2: SGHAT, FQDESV (reference sequence). With 4 bases removed from V and 3 bases from J, the gap between germline ends came to 12 bases. This CDR3 is built from 14 residues. The CDR3 DNA reads TGTGCCAGCAGCTCGCTGGACACCTACACTGAAGCTTTCTTT. As protein: CASSSLDTYTEAFF.

V gene TRBV18 combines with J gene TRBJ1-4; D perhaps matches TRBD1 (6 bases). Germline CDR1 reads KGHSH; CDR2 reads LQKENI. The CDR3 is 14 residues long. V was trimmed by 0 bases and J by 8 bases, leaving 10 bases between them. CDR3 sequence (DNA): TGTGCCAGCTCACCACCGGGGGCGGTCGAAAAACTGTTTTTT. Translation gives CASSPPGAVEKLFF.

This clone was seen more than once but under ten times. V and J are TRBV27 and TRBJ2-7; no reliable D call. Germline V gene sequence: CDR1 MNHEY, CDR2 SMNVEV (reference sequence). The CDR3 spans 13 residues. Trimming stripped 5 bases from V and 4 bases from J, with 12 bases between. The DNA for the CDR3 is TGTGCCAGCAGTCGATCCGGCTATTACGAGCAGTACTTC. It codes for CASSRSGYYEQYF.

This clone was counted a single time. The chain joins TRBV21-1 to TRBJ2-1; whether TRBD2, the table's D call, matches the DNA was not checked. TRBV21-1 is an annotated pseudogene. The CDR3 runs 19 residues. CDR3 sequence (DNA): TGTGCCAGCAGCATTCCAGCGGGAGGGCTATCGTCCCCCTACAATGAGCAGTTCTTC. This translates into CASSIPAGGLSSPYNEQFF.

The rearrangement uses TRBV5-1 and TRBJ2-3, with TRBD2 matching 9 bases. This CDR3 is built from 16 residues. The J segment lost 2 bases and the V segment lost 2 bases, leaving 6 bases of the junction unmatched. Germline CDR1 and CDR2: SGHRS and YFSETQ. CDR3 sequence: CASSFLASGATDTQYF. DNA for the CDR3: TGCGCCAGCAGCTTTTTAGCTAGCGGGGCCACAGATACGCAGTATTTT.

In this sample, this clone turned up once. The chain carries TRBV4-1 and TRBJ1-4; no clear D gene. Germline V gene sequence: CDR1 MGHRA, CDR2 YSYEKL. This CDR3 has 15 amino acids. V gave up 0 bases and J gave up 6 bases, with 11 bases separating them. CDR3 coding DNA: TGCGCCAGCAGCCAAGATTTGGGTGGAGATGAAAAACTGTTTTTT. It codes for CASSQDLGGDEKLFF.

This clone came up a few times. The chain combines TRBV4-1 with TRBJ2-3; maybe TRBD2 (7 bases). V lost 10 bases to trimming and J lost 2 bases, with 22 bases between them. The CDR3 spans 16 residues. Germline values: CDR1 MGHRA, CDR2 YSYEKL. CDR3 sequence (DNA): TGCGCCACTACTGAAGGGGGGGGCCTGTCCACAGATACGCAGTATTTT. Its translation: CATTEGGGLSTDTQYF.

V usage is TRBV5-4 and J usage is TRBJ2-5; 13 positions agree with TRBD2. Germline V gene data show CDR1 as SGHNT and CDR2 as YYREEE (reference sequence). V dropped 4 bases and J dropped 7; count of bases not matched to a gene: 7. CDR3 size: 15 residues. Here the CDR3 reads CASSNAWTSGGTQYF. DNA for the CDR3: TGTGCCAGCAGCAACGCCTGGACTAGCGGGGGGACCCAGTACTTC.

The chain is built from TRBV11-2 and TRBJ1-2; weak D call: TRBD1 (5 bases). Trimming pared 4 bases from V and 7 bases from J, leaving 16 bases between. The CDR3 totals 14 residues. Looked up from germline, CDR1 is SGHAT and CDR2 is FQNNGV. The CDR3 here is CASSSPSQGVGYTF. CDR3 coding DNA: TGTGCCAGCAGCTCACCCTCCCAGGGAGTTGGCTACACCTTC. Full variable domain (remainder filled in from reference TRBV11-2 and TRBJ1-2): EAGVAQSPRYKIIEKRQSVAFWCNPISGHATLYWYQQILGQGPKLLIQFQNNGVVDDSQLPKDRFSAERLKGVDSTLKIQPAKLEDSAVYLCASSSPSQGVGYTFGSGTRLTVV.

This clone was seen only once. The chain combines TRBV7-2 with TRBJ2-5; 14 bases are a match to TRBD2. This CDR3 is 18 amino acids long. CDR1 is SGHTA and CDR2 is FQGNSA in the germline V gene. Trimming cost V 2 bases and J 0 bases; bases outside gene matches: 5. The CDR3 DNA is TGTGCCAGCAGCTTAAAGACTAGCGGGGGGGAGTACCAAGAGACCCAGTACTTC. This translates into CASSLKTSGGEYQETQYF.

The rearrangement links TRBV25-1 to TRBJ2-7, with 10 bases identical to TRBD1. Trimming removed 6 bases from V and 4 bases from J; junction bases left unmatched: 6. Germline loops: CDR1 MGHDK, CDR2 SYGVNS. The CDR3 has 14 residues. The CDR3 DNA sequence: TGTGCCAGCAGGCCGGGACAGGGGAATTACGAGCAGTACTTC. Translating it yields CASRPGQGNYEQYF.

V is TRBV9 and J is TRBJ1-1; a weak D match, TRBD1 (5 bases). CDR3 size: 15 residues. Germline V lookup: CDR1 SGDLS, CDR2 YYNGEE. V lost 6 bases and J 0 bases, leaving 15 bases between the germline ends. The CDR3 DNA follows: TGTGCCAGCACGCGAGGACACCTCATGAACACTGAAGCTTTCTTT. It yields the protein CASTRGHLMNTEAFF.

V is TRBV5-1 and J is TRBJ1-4; a possible D gene is TRBD1 (6 bases). The germline gives CDR1 SGHRS, CDR2 YFSETQ. The CDR3 has 18 amino acids. The V end was cut by 4 bases, the J end by 5 bases, with 24 bases between. In nucleotides, the CDR3 is TGCGCCAGCAGCAGAGGGGACACGTCCCAACTGCAAAATGAAAAACTGTTTTTT. Its protein is CASSRGDTSQLQNEKLFF.

J is TRBJ2-2 and V is TRBV5-6; D is ambiguous. CDR1 and CDR2 from the germline V gene are SGHDT and YYEEEE. This CDR3 has 12 amino acids. V was cut by 5 bases and J by 4 bases, with 6 bases left in between. CDR3 loop: CASSYSTGELFF. The CDR3 DNA follows: TGTGCCAGCAGTTATAGCACCGGGGAGCTGTTTTTT.

The genes are TRBV4-3 and TRBJ2-5; the D gene is possibly TRBD2 (5 bases). Germline CDR1 is LGHNA and CDR2 is YSLEER. The CDR3 covers 14 residues. Trimming cost V 3 bases and J 2 bases, with 10 bases left between them. CDR3 protein: CASSQATGQETQYF. The CDR3 region has the DNA TGCGCCAGCAGCCAGGCCACGGGACAAGAGACCCAGTACTTC.

This clone was recorded only once. V usage is TRBV2 and J usage is TRBJ1-2; tentatively, D is TRBD1 (5 bases). This CDR3 region has 14 residues. V lost 6 bases and J 7 bases, leaving 18 bases between the germline ends. Looked up from germline, CDR1 is SNHLY and CDR2 is FYNNEI. DNA for the CDR3: TGTGCCAGCAGACCCCTGGGGGGGTTCGGTGGCTACACCTTC. Amino acids: CASRPLGGFGGYTF.

The J gene is TRBJ1-5, the V gene TRBV19, with D perhaps matching TRBD1 (6 bases). The length of the CDR3 is 12 residues. V was pared by 9 bases and J by 7 bases, with 13 bases between. Germline CDR1 reads LNHDA; CDR2 reads SQIVND (reference sequence). CDR3 loop: CASNSQGQPQHF. The DNA for the CDR3 is TGTGCCAGCAACTCACAGGGCCAGCCCCAGCATTTT.

The genes are TRBV4-1 and TRBJ2-1; 12 bases match TRBD2. Unmatched junction bases numbered 2, after V lost 4 bases and J lost 1 base. The CDR3 extends over 16 amino acids. From germline, CDR1 is MGHRA and CDR2 YSYEKL. The DNA for the CDR3 is TGCGCCAGCAGCCCAACTAGCGGGGGGTCCTACAATGAGCAGTTCTTC. This encodes CASSPTSGGSYNEQFF.

V and J are TRBV28 and TRBJ1-2; no clear D. Trimming took off 11 bases at V and 4 bases at J, with 14 bases between the two ends. The CDR3 runs to 12 residues. Per germline, CDR1 MDHEN and CDR2 SYDVKM. Written as DNA, the CDR3 is TGTGCCTCCGGGCCTCCTTCCTATGGCTACACCTTC. It codes for CASGPPSYGYTF.

This chain links TRBV4-2 with TRBJ2-2, with a tentative D call TRBD1 (6 bases). With 3 bases removed from V and 6 bases from J, the gap between germline ends came to 11 bases. The CDR3 covers 14 residues. Germline values: CDR1 LGHNA, CDR2 YNFKEQ. CDR3 sequence reads: CASSHSKGAGELFF. The CDR3 DNA follows: TGTGCCAGCAGCCATAGTAAGGGGGCCGGGGAGCTGTTTTTT.